Listed below are T cell receptor beta chains from one sample, sequenced in a study of spatial heterogeneity in lung cancer. TCRdb re-called the 5' RACE reads through MiXCR, storing one row per CDR3 protein. The sample lists roughly 99,000 distinct CDR3 sequences; approximately 19% were seen once. Sequences were derived from PBMCs, sampled at follow-up. Receptors originate from a male donor with early-stage non-small cell lung cancer. The CDR3 runs from the conserved cysteine through the conserved F or W. D genes are given only for firm matches. Clone size appears in some rows only: once, few, many, or a class for an expanded clone.

many,TRBJ2-3,TRBV19,.,CASKAEPSTDTQYF,TGTGCCAGTAAGGCCGAGCCTAGCACAGATACGCAGTATTTT
few,TRBJ2-7,TRBV21-1,.,CASTPPEQYF,TGTGCCAGCACCCCCCCCGAGCAGTACTTC
.,TRBJ2-7,TRBV6-6,TRBD2,CASRPPLAFEQYF,TGTGCCAGCAGACCCCCACTAGCGTTTGAGCAGTACTTC
.,TRBJ1-6,TRBV3-1,.,CASSQGQDTNNSPLHF,TGTGCCAGCAGCCAGGGCCAAGATACAAATAATTCACCCCTCCACTTT
many,TRBJ2-3,TRBV7-2,.,CASNPPGAGPRYF,TGTGCCAGCAACCCACCTGGGGCAGGTCCTCGGTATTTT
few,TRBJ2-7,TRBV15,.,CATSSDKYEQYF,TGTGCCACCAGCTCCGACAAGTACGAGCAGTACTTC
few,TRBJ2-3,TRBV3-1,TRBD1,CASSSTGATDTQYF,TGTGCCAGCAGCAGTACAGGGGCCACAGATACGCAGTATTTT
few,TRBJ2-7,TRBV20-1,.,CSASGRDYEQYF,TGCAGTGCTAGCGGGAGAGACTACGAGCAGTACTTC
few,TRBJ1-2,TRBV3-1,.,CASSQGSWEPIF,TGTGCCAGCAGTCAAGGGAGCTGGGAGCCAATCTTC
.,TRBJ1-2,TRBV14,.,CASSQSAYGYTF,TGTGCCAGCAGCCAAAGTGCTTATGGCTACACCTTC
.,TRBJ1-5,TRBV5-6,.,CASSLGPRDVWMTRQPQHF,TGTGCCAGCAGCTTGGGTCCCAGGGACGTTTGGATGACGCGTCAGCCCCAGCATTTT
many,TRBJ1-1,TRBV27,.,CASRIGQASPLEAFF,TGTGCCAGCAGAATAGGGCAGGCCTCCCCGCTGGAAGCTTTCTTT
.,TRBJ2-5,TRBV29-1,.,CSVGGGTLVKTQYF,TGCAGCGTTGGGGGCGGGACCCTAGTAAAGACCCAGTACTTC
.,TRBJ1-1,TRBV11-3,.,CASSSDLTTEAFF,TGTGCCAGCAGTTCCGACCTAACCACTGAAGCTTTCTTT
.,TRBJ1-1,TRBV25-1,.,CASSLLAGSEAFF,TGTGCCAGCAGCTTACTCGCGGGGAGTGAAGCTTTCTTT
.,TRBJ1-2,TRBV3-1,TRBD1,CASSPTGTGYGYTF,TGTGCCAGCAGCCCCACCGGGACAGGCTATGGCTACACCTTC
few,TRBJ1-1,TRBV11-2,.,CASSFVGITEAFF,TGTGCCAGCAGCTTTGTTGGCATCACTGAAGCTTTCTTT
.,TRBJ1-2,TRBV7-8,TRBD1,CASSPRDREGYTF,TGTGCCAGCAGCCCCCGGGACAGGGAAGGCTACACCTTC
few,TRBJ2-5,TRBV7-9,.,CASSVIRADQETQYF,TGTGCCAGCAGCGTCATTCGGGCAGACCAAGAGACCCAGTACTTC
.,TRBJ1-2,TRBV5-1,TRBD1,CASSLTAGTGSGYTF,TGCGCCAGCAGCCTGACAGCCGGGACAGGGTCTGGCTACACCTTC
few,TRBJ1-4,TRBV7-9,.,CASSSQVANEKLFF,TGTGCCAGCAGCTCACAGGTGGCCAATGAAAAACTGTTTTTT
.,TRBJ2-3,TRBV30,.,CACSLGTFSSTDTQYF,TGTGCCTGCTCGTTAGGGACTTTCTCTAGCACAGATACGCAGTATTTT
many,TRBJ1-2,TRBV6-5,TRBD1,CASSYSRTGLGYTF,TGTGCCAGCAGTTACTCGCGGACAGGATTAGGCTACACCTTC
.,TRBJ1-5,TRBV20-1,TRBD1,CSGDRNSNQPQHF,TGCAGTGGGGACAGGAATAGCAATCAGCCCCAGCATTTT
few,TRBJ2-2,TRBV7-2,TRBD1,CASSLRGPGTGELFF,TGTGCCAGCAGCTTAAGGGGGCCAGGCACCGGGGAGCTGTTTTTT
.,TRBJ2-5,TRBV12-3/TRBV12-4,TRBD2,CASRTGLAGGETQYF,TGTGCCAGCAGAACCGGACTAGCGGGGGGGGAGACCCAGTACTTC
.,TRBJ2-1,TRBV15,.,CATSRDQGILYNEQFF,TGTGCCACCAGCAGAGATCAGGGGATTCTTTACAATGAGCAGTTCTTC
.,TRBJ1-6,TRBV6-5,.,CASSPLGAERNSPLHF,TGTGCCAGCAGTCCGCTTGGGGCGGAGAGGAATTCACCCCTCCACTTT
many,TRBJ1-5,TRBV9,.,CASSGTASNQPQHF,TGTGCCAGCAGCGGGACAGCTAGCAATCAGCCCCAGCATTTT
.,TRBJ1-4,TRBV6-6,.,CASRPGGAGEKLFF,TGTGCCAGCAGACCCGGGGGGGCAGGTGAAAAACTGTTTTTT
.,TRBJ2-7,TRBV27,TRBD2,CASSLSGRALVEQYF,TGTGCCAGCAGTCTTAGCGGGAGGGCCCTGGTTGAGCAGTACTTC
few,TRBJ1-4,TRBV10-3,TRBD1,CAISPGQGNEKLFF,TGTGCCATCAGCCCGGGACAGGGAAACGAAAAACTGTTTTTT
.,TRBJ2-5,TRBV7-8,TRBD2,CASSLALAANQETQYF,TGTGCCAGCAGCTTAGCTCTAGCGGCTAACCAAGAGACCCAGTACTTC
.,TRBJ2-7,TRBV12-3/TRBV12-4,TRBD2,CASSSQPPPTSGRAHEQYF,TGTGCCAGCAGTTCCCAACCCCCCCCTACTAGCGGGAGGGCCCACGAGCAGTACTTC
.,TRBJ1-6,TRBV12-3/TRBV12-4,.,CASSSGSSYNSPLHF,TGTGCCAGCAGCTCCGGGAGCTCCTATAATTCACCCCTCCACTTT
many,TRBJ2-7,TRBV20-1,.,CSARGYTSYEQYF,TGCAGTGCTAGAGGCTACACTAGTTACGAGCAGTACTTC
.,TRBJ1-4,TRBV9,.,CASSPREGGTNEKLFF,TGTGCCAGCAGCCCAAGGGAAGGCGGAACTAATGAAAAACTGTTTTTT
.,TRBJ2-1,TRBV6-1,TRBD2,CASIISGISSYNEQFF,TGTGCCAGCATTATTAGCGGGATTAGCTCCTACAATGAGCAGTTCTTC
few,TRBJ2-1,TRBV3-1,TRBD1,CASSHYRGLNEQFF,TGTGCCAGCAGCCACTACAGGGGGCTTAATGAGCAGTTCTTC
.,TRBJ1-1,TRBV3-1,.,CASGHDARTEAFF,TGTGCCAGCGGACACGATGCGAGAACTGAAGCTTTCTTT
few,TRBJ2-3,TRBV24-1,.,CATRSALTDTQYF,TGTGCCACCAGGTCAGCTCTCACAGATACGCAGTATTTT
few,TRBJ1-4,TRBV18,.,CASSPPSGTNEKLFF,TGTGCCAGCTCACCGCCTTCTGGGACTAATGAAAAACTGTTTTTT
few,TRBJ2-5,TRBV20-1,.,CSAPKWNQETQYF,TGCAGTGCTCCAAAGTGGAACCAAGAGACCCAGTACTTC
.,TRBJ1-4,TRBV29-1,.,CSVYHNEKLFF,TGCAGCGTTTATCATAATGAAAAACTGTTTTTT
.,TRBJ1-1,TRBV7-6,TRBD1,CASSLKTGATEAFF,TGTGCCAGCAGCCTTAAGACAGGGGCAACTGAAGCTTTCTTT
few,TRBJ1-5,TRBV12-3/TRBV12-4,TRBD1,CASSPRRDRYSNQPQHF,TGTGCCAGCAGTCCCCGCCGGGACAGATATAGCAATCAGCCCCAGCATTTT
many,TRBJ2-1,TRBV20-1,TRBD2,CSASGTSGNNEQFF,TGCAGTGCTAGTGGGACTAGCGGGAACAATGAGCAGTTCTTC
few,TRBJ1-5,TRBV18,.,CASSPTDGSDQPQHF,TGTGCCAGCTCACCAACGGATGGGTCAGACCAGCCCCAGCATTTT
few,TRBJ1-2,TRBV27,.,CATRAGTYGYTF,TGTGCCACCAGGGCGGGGACCTATGGCTACACCTTC
.,TRBJ1-3,TRBV5-1,TRBD1,CASSPAGQASGNTIYF,TGCGCCAGCAGCCCGGCCGGACAGGCCTCTGGAAACACCATATATTTT
once,TRBJ2-7,TRBV20-1,.,CSARPLDRSSYEQYF,TGCAGTGCCCGGCCGCTTGACAGGAGCTCCTACGAGCAGTACTTC
.,TRBJ2-6,TRBV7-6,.,CASSLAGEGGANVLTF,TGTGCCAGCAGCTTAGCTGGGGAAGGTGGGGCCAACGTCCTGACTTTC
few,TRBJ2-3,TRBV10-3,TRBD2,CAISEVAGVSTDTQYF,TGTGCCATCAGTGAGGTAGCGGGAGTATCCACAGATACGCAGTATTTT